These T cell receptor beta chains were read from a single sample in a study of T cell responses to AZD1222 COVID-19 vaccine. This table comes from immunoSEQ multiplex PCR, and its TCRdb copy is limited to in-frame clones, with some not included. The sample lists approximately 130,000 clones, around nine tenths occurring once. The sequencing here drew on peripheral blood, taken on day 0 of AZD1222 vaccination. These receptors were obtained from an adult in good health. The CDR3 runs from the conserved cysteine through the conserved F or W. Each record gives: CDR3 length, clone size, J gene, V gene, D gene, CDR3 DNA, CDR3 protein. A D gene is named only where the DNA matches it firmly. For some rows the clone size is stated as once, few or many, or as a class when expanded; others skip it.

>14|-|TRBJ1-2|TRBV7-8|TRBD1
TGTGCCAGCAGCCCCGGGACAGTGAACTATGGCTACACCTTC
CASSPGTVNYGYTF
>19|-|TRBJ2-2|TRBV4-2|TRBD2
TGTGCCAGCAGCCACCCGCGGAGCGGGGGCCCAGGAGGGACCGGGGAGCTGTTTTTT
CASSHPRSGGPGGTGELFF
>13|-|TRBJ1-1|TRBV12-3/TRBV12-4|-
TGTGCCAGCAGTTTACAGGTGAACACTGAAGCTTTCTTT
CASSLQVNTEAFF
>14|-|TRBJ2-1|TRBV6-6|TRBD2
TGTGCCAGCAGTTACGCGGGGGGCGACAATGAGCAGTTCTTC
CASSYAGGDNEQFF
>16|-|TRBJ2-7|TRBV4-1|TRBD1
TGCGCCAGCAGCCACGTGGGGACAGCCTCCTCCTACGAGCAGTACTTC
CASSHVGTASSYEQYF
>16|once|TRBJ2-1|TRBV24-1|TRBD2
TGTGCCACCAGTGATCGGGCTAGCGGGAGGGCCAATGAGCAGTTCTTC
CATSDRASGRANEQFF
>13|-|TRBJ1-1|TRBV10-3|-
TGTGCCATCAGTGACCCCCCGAACACTGAAGCTTTCTTT
CAISDPPNTEAFF
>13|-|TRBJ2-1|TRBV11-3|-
TGTGCCAGCAGTTATAGCTACAGGGACGAGCAGTTCTTC
CASSYSYRDEQFF
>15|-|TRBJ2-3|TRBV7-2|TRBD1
TGTGCCAGCAGCCCGCAGGGACAGGGGAGGGATACGCAGTATTTT
CASSPQGQGRDTQYF
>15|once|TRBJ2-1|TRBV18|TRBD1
TGTGCCAGCTCCCCGGACAGGGGACCCTACAATGAGCAGTTCTTC
CASSPDRGPYNEQFF
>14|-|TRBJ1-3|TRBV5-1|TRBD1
TGCGCCAGCAGCGACCAGGGGGTCGGCAACACCATATATTTT
CASSDQGVGNTIYF
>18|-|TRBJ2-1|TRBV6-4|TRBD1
TGTGCCAGCCGTGTAGGTCAGGGGGCCTCCCTAACGTACAATGAGCAGTTCTTC
CASRVGQGASLTYNEQFF
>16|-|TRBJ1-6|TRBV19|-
TGTGCCAGTAGTATTTTAGGCGGAAAACCTAATTCACCCCTCCACTTT
CASSILGGKPNSPLHF
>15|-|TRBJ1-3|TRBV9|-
TGTGCCAGCAGCATCACAGGGAACTCTGGAAACACCATATATTTT
CASSITGNSGNTIYF
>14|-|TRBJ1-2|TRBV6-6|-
TGTGCCAGCAGTTATCCGGGGGGCATCTATGGCTACACCTTC
CASSYPGGIYGYTF
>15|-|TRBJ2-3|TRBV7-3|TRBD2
TGTGCCAGCAGCTTTCAAGCGGGGGACACAGATACGCAGTATTTT
CASSFQAGDTDTQYF
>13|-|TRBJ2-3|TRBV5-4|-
TGTGCCAGCAGCTTCCCCGGGGGAGATACGCAGTATTTT
CASSFPGGDTQYF
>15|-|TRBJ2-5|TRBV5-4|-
TGTGCCAGCAGCTTGGTGGGCCAGAGGAGAGAGACCCAGTACTTC
CASSLVGQRRETQYF
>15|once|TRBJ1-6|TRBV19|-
TGTGCCAGTACCGAGGGGCGGTCCTATAATTCACCCCTCCACTTT
CASTEGRSYNSPLHF